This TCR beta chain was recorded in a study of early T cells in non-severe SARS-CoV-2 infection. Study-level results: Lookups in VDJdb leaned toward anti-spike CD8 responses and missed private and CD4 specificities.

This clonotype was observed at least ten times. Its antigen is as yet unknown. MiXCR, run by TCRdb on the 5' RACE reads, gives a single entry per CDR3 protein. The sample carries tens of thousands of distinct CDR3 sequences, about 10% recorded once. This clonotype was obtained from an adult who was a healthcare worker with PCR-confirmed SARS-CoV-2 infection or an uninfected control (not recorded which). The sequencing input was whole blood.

The CDR3 DNA follows: TGTGCCAGCACCACCCCCCAAGGGACTTCTAAAAGTCCGAACACCGGGGAGCTGTTTTTT. It encodes CASTTPQGTSKSPNTGELFF. The V call is TRBV5-6, the J call TRBJ2-2; tentative D call: TRBD2 (6 bases). Germline V gene data show CDR1 as SGHDT and CDR2 as YYEEEE. CDR3 size: 20 residues. V was shortened by 6 bases and J by 0 bases, with 27 bases between the two germline ends.